Each of the 6 T cell receptor beta chains below was sequenced from the same sample in a study of memory CD4+ T cells and cytomegalovirus serostatus. The sort gate was single viable CD3+CD4+CD8-CD45RO+ cells for memory CD4+ T cells. The assay was immunoSEQ multiplex PCR, and TCRdb's table has in-frame clones only and misses some. Among around 53,000 clones listed, about four fifths were seen once. Specimen: memory CD4+ T cells from blood. The receptors were gathered from an adult in good health and CMV-seropositive.

The CDR3: CASSFGPSAPLHF. The CDR3 nucleotides are TGTGCCAGCAGCTTCGGACCGTCGGCACCCCTCCACTTT. The rearrangement joins TRBV27 to TRBJ1-6; D call uncertain. CDR3 length: 13 amino acids. Germline V gene lookup returns CDR1 MNHEY and CDR2 SMNVEV (reference sequence). Deletions cut 6 bases from V and 11 bases from J, with 14 bases between.

V usage is TRBV6-1 and J usage is TRBJ2-1; TRBD2 is a possible D gene (6 bases). CDR1 and CDR2 from the germline V gene are MNHNS and SASEGT. V lost 8 bases to trimming and J lost 7 bases, with 18 bases between them. The CDR3 loop spans 14 amino acids. In nucleotides, the CDR3 is TGTGCCAGCGTTGGCAGCCCGGCGGGGAATGAGCAGTTCTTC. Amino acids: CASVGSPAGNEQFF.

A few counts support this clone. The chain has TRBV6-5 and TRBJ1-1, with 8 nucleotides matching TRBD1. CDR3 length: 15 residues. With V trimmed by 6 bases and J by 8 bases, 14 bases remained unmatched. Germline CDR1 reads MNHEY; CDR2 reads SVGAGI. Here the CDR3 reads CASRRTGTGETEAFF. In nucleotides, the CDR3 is TGTGCCAGCAGAAGAACCGGGACAGGAGAAACCGAAGCTTTCTTT.

The chain combines TRBV5-4 with TRBJ2-5; perhaps TRBD2 as D (7 bases). V gave up 4 bases and J gave up 0 bases, with 16 bases separating them. The CDR3 covers 16 residues. The V gene's germline CDR1 is SGHNT and CDR2 YYREEE (reference sequence). The CDR3 is CASSRGDTGYQETQYF. The CDR3 region has the DNA TGTGCCAGCAGCCGGGGGGACACAGGGTACCAAGAGACCCAGTACTTC.

The chain combines TRBV7-2 with TRBJ2-1, with D perhaps TRBD1 or TRBD2 (5 bases each). CDR1 and CDR2 from the germline V gene are SGHTA and FQGNSA. The CDR3 is 14 residues long. Trimming left V 5 bases short and J 4 bases short, with 12 bases between. This CDR3 is CASSMPGPYNEQFF. The CDR3 DNA reads TGTGCCAGCAGCATGCCGGGACCGTACAATGAGCAGTTCTTC.

This chain joins TRBV4-2 and TRBJ2-2; 7 bases match TRBD2. CDR3 length: 20 amino acids. The germline CDR1 and CDR2 sequences are LGHNA and YNFKEQ. V gave up 0 bases and J gave up 2 bases; unmatched junction bases: 15. Written as DNA, the CDR3 is TGTGCCAGCAGCCAAGATTCACCAATCGGGGGGTGGTTAAACACCGGGGAGCTGTTTTTT. Translating it yields CASSQDSPIGGWLNTGELFF.